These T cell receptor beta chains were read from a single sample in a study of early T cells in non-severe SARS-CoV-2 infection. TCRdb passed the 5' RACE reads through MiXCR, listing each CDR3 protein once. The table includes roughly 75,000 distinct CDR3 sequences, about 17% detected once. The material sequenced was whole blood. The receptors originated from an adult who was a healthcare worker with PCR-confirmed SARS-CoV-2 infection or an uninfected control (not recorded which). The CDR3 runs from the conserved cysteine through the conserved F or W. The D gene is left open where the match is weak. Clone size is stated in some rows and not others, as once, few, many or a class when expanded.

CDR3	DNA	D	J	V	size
CASSYGGQGQDYGYTF	TGTGCCAGCAGTTATGGCGGGCAGGGACAGGACTATGGCTACACCTTC	TRBD1	TRBJ1-2	TRBV28	many
CASSFWGQGGGELFF	TGTGCCAGCAGTTTTTGGGGACAGGGAGGCGGGGAGCTGTTTTTT	TRBD1	TRBJ2-2	TRBV12-3/TRBV12-4	many
CASSSGLLSSTDTQYF	TGTGCCAGCAGCTCTGGACTACTGTCTAGCACAGATACGCAGTATTTT	-	TRBJ2-3	TRBV7-6	many
CAWSNGVLNTEAFF	TGTGCCTGGTCAAACGGTGTCTTGAACACTGAAGCTTTCTTT	-	TRBJ1-1	TRBV30	few
CASSFKTGGASEQYF	TGTGCCAGCAGTTTTAAGACAGGGGGAGCGTCCGAGCAGTACTTC	TRBD1	TRBJ2-7	TRBV27	-
CAWSGGDSFSPLHF	TGTGCCTGGAGCGGAGGGGACTCCTTTTCACCCCTCCACTTT	-	TRBJ1-6	TRBV30	few
CSAGNTGSANEKLFF	TGCAGTGCTGGAAATACAGGGTCAGCTAATGAAAAACTGTTTTTT	-	TRBJ1-4	TRBV20-1	-
CASSVVDGDSPLHF	TGTGCCAGCAGCGTAGTTGACGGCGATTCACCCCTCCACTTT	-	TRBJ1-6	TRBV9	-
CASSVDPSVPLHF	TGTGCCAGCAGTGTTGATCCCTCGGTGCCCCTCCACTTT	-	TRBJ1-6	TRBV2	few
CASRAGGGAKNIQYF	TGTGCCAGCAGAGCGGGAGGGGGGGCCAAAAACATTCAGTACTTC	TRBD2	TRBJ2-4	TRBV2	-
CASSLQATTNYGYTF	TGTGCCAGCAGCTTACAGGCCACAACTAACTATGGCTACACCTTC	-	TRBJ1-2	TRBV7-2	few
CASSPPGLAEETQYF	TGTGCCAGCAGCCCACCGGGACTAGCCGAAGAGACCCAGTACTTC	TRBD2	TRBJ2-5	TRBV7-9	few
CASRGLRAGPALTDTQYF	TGTGCCAGCAGGGGGTTAAGGGCTGGACCGGCCCTCACAGATACGCAGTATTTT	-	TRBJ2-3	TRBV11-2	few
CASSSPGGASATGELFF	TGTGCCAGCAGTTCACCCGGGGGGGCCAGCGCCACCGGGGAGCTGTTTTTT	TRBD2	TRBJ2-2	TRBV28	-
CASSPRTENTALAKNIQYF	TGCGCCAGCAGCCCTCGGACAGAGAATACAGCCCTAGCCAAAAACATTCAGTACTTC	-	TRBJ2-4	TRBV4-1	few
CASSLGMANTGELFF	TGTGCCAGCAGCTTAGGCATGGCGAACACCGGGGAGCTGTTTTTT	-	TRBJ2-2	TRBV7-3	few
CASSLLAGRGGYTF	TGTGCCAGCAGTTTATTAGCAGGGCGGGGAGGCTACACCTTC	-	TRBJ1-2	TRBV28	-
CASSNYVSGYTF	TGTGCCAGCAGTAACTACGTGAGTGGCTACACCTTC	-	TRBJ1-2	TRBV2	few
CASSYVQGPFNEQFF	TGTGCCAGCAGTTACGTTCAGGGGCCCTTCAATGAGCAGTTCTTC	-	TRBJ2-1	TRBV6-5	few
CASSQPGQGVYTF	TGTGCCAGCAGCCAACCGGGACAGGGGGTATACACCTTC	TRBD1	TRBJ1-2	TRBV5-5	-
CASSYHLSAYEQYF	TGTGCCAGCAGTTACCATCTGAGCGCCTACGAGCAGTACTTC	-	TRBJ2-7	TRBV6-2/TRBV6-3	few
CASNFGTTGPLLF	TGTGCCAGCAATTTTGGGACTACCGGGCCACTCCTCTTC	TRBD2	TRBJ2-5	TRBV12-3/TRBV12-4	few
CASSPVLGARNEQFF	TGTGCCAGCAGCCCAGTCCTGGGGGCGCGGAATGAGCAGTTCTTC	-	TRBJ2-1	TRBV7-9	-
CASSPIGGGIGELFF	TGTGCCAGCAGCCCCATCGGCGGGGGCATCGGGGAGCTGTTTTTT	-	TRBJ2-2	TRBV5-6	-
CASSPLQGKSYEQYF	TGTGCCAGCTCACCATTGCAGGGGAAGTCCTACGAGCAGTACTTC	-	TRBJ2-7	TRBV18	few
CAWSVGTSTSGNTIYF	TGTGCCTGGAGTGTAGGCACCTCGACCTCTGGAAACACCATATATTTT	-	TRBJ1-3	TRBV30	-
CSARQGDEQYF	TGCAGCGCGCGACAGGGGGACGAGCAGTACTTC	TRBD1	TRBJ2-7	TRBV29-1	-
CSAAAYPGYTF	TGCAGTGCTGCAGCCTACCCTGGCTACACCTTC	-	TRBJ1-2	TRBV20-1	-
CASSVGAVSGNTIYF	TGTGCCAGCAGCGTGGGGGCGGTCTCTGGAAACACCATATATTTT	-	TRBJ1-3	TRBV9	-
CASSQGNLLEAFF	TGTGCCAGCAGCCAAGGTAATCTCCTTGAAGCTTTCTTT	-	TRBJ1-1	TRBV14	-
CASSLYTGAGNQPQHF	TGTGCCAGCAGTTTATATACAGGGGCAGGCAATCAGCCCCAGCATTTT	TRBD1	TRBJ1-5	TRBV28	many
CASSSQGGANVLTF	TGCGCCAGCAGCTCCCAGGGCGGGGCCAACGTCCTGACTTTC	-	TRBJ2-6	TRBV5-1	-
CASILRKGACQPQHF	TGTGCCAGCATCCTTCGAAAGGGAGCCTGTCAGCCCCAGCATTTT	-	TRBJ1-5	TRBV5-4	-
CASRRDTMGAYGYTF	TGTGCCAGCAGGCGGGACACAATGGGCGCTTATGGCTACACCTTC	-	TRBJ1-2	TRBV27	few
CASSYSAGGGRSEQYF	TGTGCCAGCAGTTACTCCGCGGGGGGCGGGAGAAGCGAGCAGTACTTC	TRBD2	TRBJ2-7	TRBV6-5	-
CASSRTGDEQPQHF	TGTGCCAGCAGTCGGACAGGGGACGAGCAGCCCCAGCATTTT	TRBD1	TRBJ1-5	TRBV12-3/TRBV12-4	-
CASSQEGQGVQSLEAFF	TGTGCCAGCAGCCAAGAAGGGCAGGGGGTCCAAAGCCTTGAAGCTTTCTTT	TRBD1	TRBJ1-1	TRBV3-1	-
CASSFGDSSYEQYF	TGTGCCAGCAGCTTCGGGGACAGTTCCTACGAGCAGTACTTC	TRBD1	TRBJ2-7	TRBV7-6	few
CASRGRDRGGYGELFF	TGTGCCAGCAGGGGCCGGGACAGGGGAGGGTACGGGGAGCTGTTTTTT	TRBD1	TRBJ2-2	TRBV6-6	-
CASSRRDRSLDTQYF	TGCGCCAGCAGCCGCCGGGACCGCTCACTGGATACGCAGTATTTT	-	TRBJ2-3	TRBV5-1	-
CSVRGTLTYEQYF	TGCAGCGTTCGGGGGACGTTGACCTACGAGCAGTACTTC	-	TRBJ2-7	TRBV29-1	many
CAISAFLGQGLSGANVLTF	TGTGCCATCAGTGCGTTCCTGGGGCAGGGGCTCTCTGGGGCCAACGTCCTGACTTTC	-	TRBJ2-6	TRBV10-3	-
CASRAGPPSGNTIYF	TGTGCCAGCAGAGCCGGGCCCCCGTCCGGAAACACCATATATTTT	-	TRBJ1-3	TRBV3-1	-
CASSSRAPGPQDTQYF	TGTGCCAGCAGTTCCCGGGCTCCAGGGCCTCAAGATACGCAGTATTTT	-	TRBJ2-3	TRBV7-9	few
CASSRREGREQYF	TGTGCCAGCAGTCGAAGGGAGGGTCGGGAGCAGTACTTC	TRBD2	TRBJ2-7	TRBV2	few
CSASAFASAGSYTF	TGCAGTGCTAGTGCCTTTGCCTCCGCAGGTAGCTACACCTTC	-	TRBJ1-2	TRBV20-1	-
CASSPPTSNEQFF	TGTGCCAGCAGCCCGCCTACGTCAAATGAGCAGTTCTTC	-	TRBJ2-1	TRBV13	-
CASSPSPSGGNYNEQFF	TGTGCCAGCAGCCCCTCCCCCAGCGGGGGGAACTACAATGAGCAGTTCTTC	TRBD2	TRBJ2-1	TRBV7-9	few
CASSLEGQGANIQYF	TGTGCCAGCAGCTTGGAAGGACAGGGGGCAAACATTCAGTACTTC	TRBD1	TRBJ2-4	TRBV5-4	-
CASSTPLGALAKNIQYF	TGTGCCAGCAGTACCCCCTTGGGGGCCCTAGCCAAAAACATTCAGTACTTC	-	TRBJ2-4	TRBV6-6	few
CASSLGVEAFF	TGTGCCAGCAGTTTGGGGGTAGAAGCTTTCTTT	-	TRBJ1-1	TRBV12-3/TRBV12-4	-
CASSEFSVETQYF	TGCGCCAGCAGTGAGTTTTCAGTGGAGACCCAGTACTTC	-	TRBJ2-5	TRBV10-2	-
CSVEVPDSMNTEAFF	TGCAGCGTTGAGGTCCCAGACAGCATGAACACTGAAGCTTTCTTT	-	TRBJ1-1	TRBV29-1	once
CASSGDRGHTEAFF	TGTGCCAGCAGCGGGGACAGGGGGCACACTGAAGCTTTCTTT	TRBD1	TRBJ1-1	TRBV6-1	-
CASSPVNTEAFF	TGTGCCAGCAGTCCGGTCAACACTGAAGCTTTCTTT	-	TRBJ1-1	TRBV6-6	many
CATSAPGSKDEQYF	TGTGCCACCAGTGCCCCCGGGAGTAAGGACGAGCAGTACTTC	-	TRBJ2-7	TRBV24-1	few
CASSSATGANVLTF	TGTGCCAGCAGTTCCGCGACGGGGGCCAACGTCCTGACTTTC	-	TRBJ2-6	TRBV28	few
CASSFPDRYYNEQFF	TGCGCCAGCAGCTTCCCTGACAGGTACTACAATGAGCAGTTCTTC	-	TRBJ2-1	TRBV5-1	many
CASVRDRTLEQYF	TGTGCCAGTGTCCGGGACAGGACGCTCGAGCAGTACTTC	TRBD1	TRBJ2-7	TRBV2	many
CASSAKARSEQYF	TGCGCCAGCAGTGCTAAGGCTCGGTCCGAGCAGTACTTC	-	TRBJ2-7	TRBV10-2	few